Listed below are T cell receptor beta chains from one sample, sequenced in a study. MiXCR, run by TCRdb on the RT-PCR reads, gives a single entry per CDR3 protein. Among about 700,000 distinct CDR3 sequences listed, about 14% were seen once. Specimen: memory CD4+ T cells from blood. These receptors all come from a female donor in good health, serving as a healthy control. CDR3s include the opening cysteine and the closing phenylalanine or tryptophan. A D gene is named only where the DNA matches it firmly. Clone size is shown for a subset of rows, as once, few, many or a class of expanded clone.

d_call	clone_size	cdr3_length	v_call	j_call	cdr3_nt	cdr3_aa
TRBD1	NA	15	TRBV11-2	TRBJ1-1	TGTGCCAGCAGACACCCGGGACAGGGGAACACTGAAGCTTTCTTT	CASRHPGQGNTEAFF
TRBD1	many	13	TRBV6-6	TRBJ2-1	TGTGCCAGCAGAGGACAGGGGATGGGGGAGCAGTTCTTC	CASRGQGMGEQFF
NA	NA	14	TRBV7-2	TRBJ2-7	TGTGCCAGCAGCTTAGGGCGGAAACCCTACGAGCAGTACTTC	CASSLGRKPYEQYF
TRBD1	NA	15	TRBV20-1	TRBJ1-5	TGCAGTGCTAGAGATACAGGGGGCTCCAATCAGCCCCAGCATTTT	CSARDTGGSNQPQHF
NA	few	13	TRBV30	TRBJ1-2	TGTGCCTGGTCCCGACAAGAGAGAAATGGCTACACCTTC	CAWSRQERNGYTF
NA	NA	13	TRBV5-6	TRBJ1-2	TGTGCCAGCAGCTTGAGGTTAGGACAGCTCTACACCTTC	CASSLRLGQLYTF
NA	few	13	TRBV7-2	TRBJ1-5	TGTGCCAGCAGCTTCCCGACGGGTCAGCCCCAGCATTTT	CASSFPTGQPQHF
TRBD1	many	15	TRBV29-1	TRBJ2-3	TGCAGCGTCGGGGGGACAGGGGGTAGGTCGGATACGCAGTATTTT	CSVGGTGGRSDTQYF
TRBD2	many	14	TRBV5-1	TRBJ2-7	TGCGCCAGCAGCTTGGAGCGGGAGTCCTACGAGCAGTACTTC	CASSLERESYEQYF
TRBD2	many	18	TRBV6-2/TRBV6-3	TRBJ2-1	TGTGCCAGCAGTCCACGCGGTCCATGGACTAGCGGTTACAATGAGCAGTTCTTC	CASSPRGPWTSGYNEQFF
TRBD2	many	15	TRBV7-2	TRBJ2-1	TGTGCCAGCAGCCCAGATAGCGGGAGGAACCATGAGCAGTTCTTC	CASSPDSGRNHEQFF
NA	few	14	TRBV6-2/TRBV6-3	TRBJ2-3	TGTGCCAGCAGTCAGAGGGGCTTCTCAGATACGCAGTATTTT	CASSQRGFSDTQYF
NA	NA	14	TRBV28	TRBJ1-2	TGTGCCAGCAGTTCCCCGTCAGTCTCCTATGGCTACACCTTC	CASSSPSVSYGYTF
NA	NA	16	TRBV7-9	TRBJ1-6	TGTGCCAGCAGCTTAGCGGCCGGACCTAAGAATTCACCCCTCCACTTT	CASSLAAGPKNSPLHF
NA	many	11	TRBV9	TRBJ1-6	TGTGCCAGCAGCGTCCCGGGCCCCCTCCACTTT	CASSVPGPLHF
TRBD1	few	14	TRBV20-1	TRBJ1-1	TGCAGTGCCCCCCCGGACAGGGTGAACACTGAAGCTTTCTTT	CSAPPDRVNTEAFF
NA	NA	13	TRBV14	TRBJ2-3	TGTGCCAGCAGCCAAGATAGTAGTTACGCGCAGTATTTT	CASSQDSSYAQYF
TRBD1	NA	15	TRBV6-2/TRBV6-3	TRBJ1-2	TGTGCCAGCAGTTACGGGACAGGAATTAGGTTTGGCTACACCTTC	CASSYGTGIRFGYTF
TRBD1	many	15	TRBV20-1	TRBJ1-2	TGCAGTGCTAGAGATCCGAAGGGGGCCGTCTATGGCTACACCTTC	CSARDPKGAVYGYTF
TRBD1	few	16	TRBV4-3	TRBJ2-2	TGCGCCAGCAGCCGGAAGGGACAGCAGAACACCGGGGAGCTGTTTTTT	CASSRKGQQNTGELFF
NA	NA	14	TRBV28	TRBJ1-5	TGTGCCAGCAGTTTACCGAAAACCAATCAGCCCCAGCATTTT	CASSLPKTNQPQHF
TRBD2	few	16	TRBV11-2	TRBJ2-3	TGTGCCAGCAGCCTCGGGACTAGCGGAGAGGGAGATACGCAGTATTTT	CASSLGTSGEGDTQYF
NA	few	13	TRBV7-6	TRBJ2-2	TGTGCCAGCAGCTTATACGTTGCCGGGGAGCTGTTTTTT	CASSLYVAGELFF
TRBD2	once	18	TRBV20-1	TRBJ2-2	TGCAGTGCTAGGAGGGGACTAGCGGGAGGACGGAGCACCGGGGAGCTGTTTTTT	CSARRGLAGGRSTGELFF
NA	NA	16	TRBV28	TRBJ2-1	TGTGCCAGCAGTCCAACCGGGATCCAGGCCTACAATGAGCAGTTCTTC	CASSPTGIQAYNEQFF
TRBD1	NA	15	TRBV18	TRBJ1-5	TGTGCCAGCTCATTTGGGAGACAGGGTAATCAGCCCCAGCATTTT	CASSFGRQGNQPQHF
NA	few	15	TRBV30	TRBJ1-3	TGTGCCTGGAGTCTACACGGGCTCTCTGGAAACACCATATATTTT	CAWSLHGLSGNTIYF
NA	many	15	TRBV5-1	TRBJ2-1	TGCGCCAGCAGCTTGGTGGGGGCTCGAGGCTATGAGCAGTTCTTC	CASSLVGARGYEQFF
NA	few	16	TRBV7-9	TRBJ1-2	TGTGCCAGCAGCTCGCCGATTAGGGGTCGCGTCTATGGCTACACCTTC	CASSSPIRGRVYGYTF
NA	NA	13	TRBV7-9	TRBJ2-1	TGTGCCAGCAGCTTAGCCAGGCTCAATGAGCAGTTCTTC	CASSLARLNEQFF
NA	NA	16	TRBV7-9	TRBJ2-5	TGTGCCAGCAGCTTAGGTGGGGGATTCACCCAAGAGACCCAGTACTTC	CASSLGGGFTQETQYF
TRBD2	many	15	TRBV6-5	TRBJ2-1	TGTGCCAGCAGCAGATCTAGCGGGAGCGGGTATGAGCAGTTCTTC	CASSRSSGSGYEQFF
NA	few	11	TRBV11-2	TRBJ2-1	TGTGCCAGCAGCATAGGGACTCGGCCACACTTC	CASSIGTRPHF
NA	few	13	TRBV5-1	TRBJ2-7	TGCGCCAGCAGCGGGGTTGGGTCGCTCGAGCAGTACTTC	CASSGVGSLEQYF
TRBD1	few	14	TRBV29-1	TRBJ2-7	TGCAGCGTTGTGGTCGGACAGGGCACCTACGAGCAGTACTTC	CSVVVGQGTYEQYF
TRBD2	NA	15	TRBV12-3/TRBV12-4	TRBJ2-7	TGTGCCAGCAACCCTTATGGGGCGGGAGTATACGAGCAGTACTTC	CASNPYGAGVYEQYF
TRBD1	NA	14	TRBV5-6	TRBJ2-5	TGTGCCAGCAGTGGCAGGGGGCGGTTGGAGACCCAGTACTTC	CASSGRGRLETQYF
TRBD2	many	15	TRBV10-3	TRBJ2-7	TGTGCCATCAGTGAGTCGTTGGGGACTAGCTACGAGCAGTACTTC	CAISESLGTSYEQYF
TRBD1	many	16	TRBV5-1	TRBJ1-1	TGCGCCAGCAGCTTGGCCTTGTCAGGGACAGGGGCTGAAGCTTTCTTT	CASSLALSGTGAEAFF
NA	NA	17	TRBV6-2/TRBV6-3	TRBJ1-5	TGTGCCAGCAGTCGTTACTATTCCTCCTACGTGAGTCAGCCCCAGCATTTT	CASSRYYSSYVSQPQHF
NA	NA	15	TRBV20-1	TRBJ1-1	TGCAGTGCTAGAAGGGGGGCTGAGGTGAACACTGAAGCTTTCTTT	CSARRGAEVNTEAFF
NA	NA	14	TRBV5-1	TRBJ2-3	TGCGCCAGCAGCTTGGGCCAGTTATCAGATACGCAGTATTTT	CASSLGQLSDTQYF
TRBD2	NA	14	TRBV15	TRBJ2-5	TGTGCCACCAGCAGGGGACTAGCTGAGGAGACCCAGTACTTC	CATSRGLAEETQYF
TRBD2	NA	16	TRBV7-3	TRBJ2-5	TGTGCCAGCAGCCGTACCGGGACTAGCGGCCAAGAGACCCAGTACTTC	CASSRTGTSGQETQYF
NA	few	14	TRBV7-2	TRBJ1-1	TGTGCCAGCAGCTTAGTACAGCGGAACACTGAAGCTTTCTTT	CASSLVQRNTEAFF
TRBD2	NA	14	TRBV29-1	TRBJ2-7	TGCAGCGTTGAACGACGGGGGGGATCCTACGAGCAGTACTTC	CSVERRGGSYEQYF
NA	NA	14	TRBV6-6	TRBJ2-1	TGTGCCAGCGCGAGGCCCGCTCGTGTGGATGAGCAGTTCTTC	CASARPARVDEQFF
TRBD1	NA	16	TRBV27	TRBJ1-5	TGTGCCAGCACCCAAATCTCAGGGGGAAAGGATCAGCCCCAGCATTTT	CASTQISGGKDQPQHF
NA	many	13	TRBV7-2	TRBJ2-1	TGTGCCAGCAGCCCAGGTGGGGAGAATGAGCAGTTCTTC	CASSPGGENEQFF
NA	NA	14	TRBV7-2	TRBJ2-5	TGTGCCAGCAGACTCGCTTCGGTGTTGGAGACCCAGTACTTC	CASRLASVLETQYF
NA	NA	16	TRBV4-2	TRBJ2-1	TGTGCCAGCAGCCAAGCGGTGGGACTCCTCTACAATGAGCAGTTCTTC	CASSQAVGLLYNEQFF
NA	many	14	TRBV20-1	TRBJ1-1	TGCAGTGCCCAGAGTACCGGGAGTGGCACTGAAGCTTTCTTT	CSAQSTGSGTEAFF
NA	many	12	TRBV20-1	TRBJ2-4	TGCAGTGCTAGAGCCCCGGGACATCGGGATGCATTC	CSARAPGHRDAF
TRBD2	many	20	TRBV10-3	TRBJ2-1	TGTGCCATCAGTGTGGGACTAGCGGGAGGAACATCGAGCTCCTACAATGAGCAGTTCTTC	CAISVGLAGGTSSSYNEQFF
NA	NA	14	TRBV10-3	TRBJ1-3	TGTGCCTCCCAAGGGGGTGTCACTGGAAACACCATATATTTT	CASQGGVTGNTIYF
NA	few	15	TRBV6-1	TRBJ1-1	TGTGCCAGCAGTGAAGTTTCGGGCACGTACACTGAAGCTTTCTTT	CASSEVSGTYTEAFF
NA	few	15	TRBV3-1	TRBJ1-1	TGTGCCAGCAGCCACTCCGCCTCTTTCTACACTGAAGCTTTCTTT	CASSHSASFYTEAFF
TRBD1	NA	16	TRBV6-2/TRBV6-3	TRBJ2-3	TGTGCCAGCAGTTACAGGGACAGGGAACGCACAGATACGCAGTATTTT	CASSYRDRERTDTQYF